These 27 T cell receptor beta chains were sequenced from one sample in a study of regulatory T cells in long-lasting Graves disease. HTBI primers from iRepertoire and Arm-PCR of CDR3 regions yielded the TCR beta libraries. TCRdb itself ran the multiplex PCR reads through MiXCR, one entry per CDR3 protein. This table has 420,000 or so distinct CDR3 sequences, 23% appearing once. Time point reported: persistent/refractory GD, antithyroid drugs over 5 years with positive TRAb. Generation of the TCR library employed RNA extracted from PBMCs. The sequencing here drew on peripheral blood mononuclear cells (PBMCs), taken when the disease was refractory, from a patient treated with antithyroid drugs. The receptor source for this set is a female donor with Graves disease.

This clonotype was seen more than once but under ten times. This chain uses TRBV6-4 with TRBJ2-3, with 8 bases identical to TRBD2. Losses at the gene ends were 2 bases for V and 4 bases for J; bases not matched to a gene: 8. In germline, CDR1 is MRHNA, CDR2 SNTAGT. This CDR3 is 16 amino acids long. Here the CDR3 reads CASSDGREGGSDTQYF. The CDR3 region has the DNA TGTGCCAGCAGTGACGGTCGGGAGGGAGGGTCAGATACGCAGTATTTT.

The table lists this clonotype with many counts. The chain combines TRBV15 with TRBJ2-1, with D possibly matching TRBD2 (5 bases). CDR1 is LNHNV, CDR2 YYDKDF, per germline (reference sequence). CDR3 size: 16 residues. Trimming took off 3 bases at V and 8 bases at J, with 20 bases between the two ends. The chain's CDR3 is CATSSRGLPSVDEQFF. The CDR3 DNA follows: TGTGCCACCAGCAGCCGAGGGCTACCCTCGGTGGATGAGCAGTTCTTC.

This clonotype was seen many times. J is TRBJ2-7 and V is TRBV5-6; weak D call: TRBD1 (6 bases). CDR3 length: 15 amino acids. The V gene's germline CDR1 is SGHDT and CDR2 YYEEEE. Trimming took 3 bases from V and 6 from J, leaving 19 bases between them. The CDR3: CASSYVGTGLGEQYF. DNA for the CDR3: TGTGCCAGCAGCTACGTCGGTACAGGGCTGGGCGAGCAGTACTTC. The whole variable domain, remainder taken from reference TRBV5-6 and TRBJ2-7, is DAGVTQSPTHLIKTRGQQVTLRCSPKSGHDTVSWYQQALGQGPQFIFQYYEEEERQRGNFPDRFSGHQFPNYSSELNVNALLLGDSALYLCASSYVGTGLGEQYFGPGTRLTVT.

The V gene is TRBV2, the J gene TRBJ2-1; D remains unclear. The V end was cut by 6 bases, the J end by 5 bases, with 5 bases between. Germline CDR1 reads SNHLY; CDR2 reads FYNNEI. This CDR3 spans 11 amino acids. This CDR3 is CASRQNNEQFF. DNA for the CDR3: TGTGCCAGCAGACAAAACAATGAGCAGTTCTTC.

This clonotype showed up just a few times. The rearrangement uses TRBV11-1 and TRBJ2-7, with 8 bases aligning to TRBD2. The length of the CDR3 is 13 residues. CDR1 and CDR2 from the germline V gene are SGHAT and FQDESV (reference sequence). Trimming at V came to 3 bases and at J to 3 bases, leaving 1 base not matched to a gene. Here the CDR3 reads CASSFTSGYEQYF. The CDR3 DNA is TGTGCCAGCAGCTTCACTAGCGGCTACGAGCAGTACTTC.

In its sample, this clonotype was seen a few times. This sequence joins TRBV20-1 and TRBJ2-7; 7 bases are shared with TRBD2. The trim removed 6 bases at V and 2 bases at J, leaving 13 bases unmatched. Germline V lookup: CDR1 DFQATT, CDR2 SNEGSKA (reference sequence). The CDR3 has 15 residues. The CDR3 DNA reads TGCAGTGCCAAGCGTCCCGGGACTAACGCCTACGAGCAGTACTTC. Its translation: CSAKRPGTNAYEQYF.

The gene calls are TRBV5-1 and TRBJ1-1; the D is unclear. This CDR3 is built from 15 residues. Looked up from germline, CDR1 is SGHRS and CDR2 is YFSETQ. The V end lost 2 bases, the J end lost 0 bases, and 11 bases lay between the germline ends. The CDR3 bases are TGCGCCAGCAGCTTCCGGACGGAGCTGAACACTGAAGCTTTCTTT. It specifies CASSFRTELNTEAFF.

Ten or more counts support this clonotype. The genes are TRBV15 and TRBJ2-7; 8 bases align to TRBD2. Germline V gene lookup returns CDR1 LNHNV and CDR2 YYDKDF (reference sequence). The CDR3 is 15 amino acids. With 9 bases clipped from V and 5 bases from J, the junction kept 15 bases outside the gene matches. The CDR3 here is CATSTDGTSSHEQYF. The DNA of the CDR3 is TGTGCCACGTCGACCGACGGGACTAGTAGCCACGAGCAGTACTTC.

The CDR3 reads CASSFRGASDTQYF. DNA for the CDR3: TGTGCCAGCAGTTTCCGGGGAGCGTCAGATACGCAGTATTTT. The V and J genes are TRBV27 and TRBJ2-3; weak D call: TRBD2 (5 bases). The ends were cut back, 3 bases at V and 4 bases at J, with 11 bases in the middle. CDR3 length equals 14 residues. CDR1 and CDR2 from the germline V gene are MNHEY and SMNVEV (reference sequence).

As concerns this clonotype: One end of the junction is discordant with germline, which a read error may explain. This chain joins TRBV6-5 and TRBJ2-3; D is uncertain. Per germline, CDR1 MNHEY and CDR2 SVGAGI. The CDR3 runs to 11 residues. The CDR3 spells CASSNSDTQYF. For the CDR3, the DNA is TGTGCCAGCAGTAACTCAGATACGCAGTATTTT.

This clonotype was found many times. The chain carries TRBV6-1 and TRBJ1-2, with 9 nucleotides matching TRBD1. Germline lookup yields CDR1 MNHNS and CDR2 SASEGT. The V gene end was trimmed by 4 bases and the J gene end by 4 bases; junction bases not matched to a gene: 13. This CDR3 comprises 17 residues. This chain's CDR3 is CASSVEDRGPSIYGYTF. The CDR3 region has the DNA TGTGCCAGCAGTGTAGAGGACAGGGGCCCCTCCATCTATGGCTACACCTTC.

This chain links TRBV29-1 with TRBJ2-2, with 7 bases matching TRBD1. V trimming: 4 bases; J trimming: 3 bases; junction bases outside the gene matches: 11. The V gene's germline CDR1 is SQVTM and CDR2 ANQGSEA. This CDR3 has 16 residues. The CDR3: CSVAQVVRGHTGELFF. The CDR3 DNA follows: TGCAGCGTTGCCCAAGTGGTGAGGGGGCACACCGGGGAGCTGTTTTTT.

The chain links TRBV6-2 or TRBV6-3 to TRBJ1-5; D gene unclear. Germline assignment: CDR1 MNHEY and CDR2 SVGEGT. The CDR3 extends over 14 amino acids. V was trimmed by 0 bases and J by 6 bases, leaving 9 bases between them. In DNA, the CDR3 is TGTGCCAGCAGTTACTCGTCAGGTGGTCAGCCCCAGCATTTT. Translating gives CASSYSSGGQPQHF.

This clonotype has more than one count but fewer than ten. The chain carries TRBV10-3 and TRBJ2-5; 11 nucleotides match TRBD2. CDR1 and CDR2 from the germline V gene are ENHRY and SYGVKD. Losses at the gene ends were 3 bases for V and 5 bases for J; bases not matched to a gene: 11. The CDR3 contains 17 residues. This CDR3 reads CAISDSGRAGNMETQYF. The CDR3 DNA reads as TGTGCCATCAGTGATAGCGGGAGGGCCGGAAATATGGAGACCCAGTACTTC.

This clonotype was observed a handful of times. This chain joins TRBV11-1 and TRBJ2-2; the match to TRBD2 covers 14 bases. Germline CDR1 SGHAT, CDR2 FQDESV (reference sequence). This CDR3 has 18 residues. Trimming cost V 5 bases and J 7 bases; bases outside gene matches: 12. The CDR3: CASSPLGLAGGPDGELFF. CDR3 nucleotide sequence: TGTGCCAGCAGCCCCCTCGGACTAGCGGGAGGCCCCGACGGGGAGCTGTTTTTT.

This clonotype occurred many times. The rearrangement links TRBV6-5 to TRBJ1-1; D call uncertain. Trimming pared 2 bases from V and 1 base from J, leaving 11 bases between. Germline V gene lookup returns CDR1 MNHEY and CDR2 SVGAGI. This CDR3 has 15 amino acids. The DNA of the CDR3 is TGTGCCAGCAGTTACGATTTAAGGCAGAACACTGAAGCTTTCTTT. This translates into CASSYDLRQNTEAFF.

This clonotype has a count of ten or more. The chain employs TRBV2 and TRBJ1-5; TRBD1 matches at 8 bases. CDR3 size: 15 residues. Germline CDR1 is SNHLY and CDR2 is FYNNEI. Germline trimming cut 0 bases from V and 4 bases from J; bases unmatched to any gene: 2. The chain's CDR3 is CASSEAGQGNQPQHF. Written as DNA, the CDR3 is TGTGCCAGCAGTGAAGCCGGACAGGGAAATCAGCCCCAGCATTTT. The complete variable domain, with remaining parts taken from reference TRBV2 and TRBJ1-5, reads EPEVTQTPSHQVTQMGQEVILRCVPISNHLYFYWYRQILGQKVEFLVSFYNNEISEKSEIFDDQFSVERPDGSNFTLKIRSTKLEDSAMYFCASSEAGQGNQPQHFGDGTRLSIL.

This clonotype showed up many times. The chain employs TRBV7-2 and TRBJ2-7, with 9 bases fitting TRBD1. J lost 6 bases, V lost 1 base, and 4 bases had no gene match. Germline-derived CDR1 and CDR2 are SGHTA and FQGNSA. This CDR3 contains 14 residues. The CDR3 nucleotides are TGTGCCAGCAGCTTAGACAGGGGGCGTATCGAGCAGTACTTC. Encoded protein: CASSLDRGRIEQYF. Combining the CDR3 with reference TRBV7-2 and TRBJ2-7 gives the whole variable domain GAGVSQSPSNKVTEKGKDVELRCDPISGHTALYWYRQSLGQGLEFLIYFQGNSAPDKSGLPSDRFSAERTGGSVSTLTIQRTQQEDSAVYLCASSLDRGRIEQYFGPGTRLTVT.

The chain is built from TRBV25-1 and TRBJ1-5; D is undetermined. Trimming took off 6 bases at V and 2 bases at J, with 14 bases between the two ends. The germline gives CDR1 MGHDK, CDR2 SYGVNS. The CDR3 consists of 15 residues. CDR3 sequence: CASRDLGRGNQPQHF. In DNA, the CDR3 is TGTGCCAGCAGGGACCTTGGTAGGGGCAATCAGCCCCAGCATTTT.

This chain connects TRBV9 to TRBJ2-7, with 9 bases fitting TRBD2. This CDR3 has 13 residues. Germline lookup yields CDR1 SGDLS and CDR2 YYNGEE. The V gene end was trimmed by 6 bases and the J gene end by 6 bases; junction bases not matched to a gene: 7. The CDR3 nucleotides read TGTGCCAGCACCGGACTAGCGTCGGGCGAGCAGTACTTC. Translation gives CASTGLASGEQYF.

The rearrangement links TRBV4-1 to TRBJ2-1; no clear D gene. Germline loops: CDR1 MGHRA, CDR2 YSYEKL. The CDR3 length is 17 residues. The V gene lost 2 bases and the J gene lost 2 bases, with 16 bases spanning the gap. In DNA form, the CDR3 reads TGCGCCAGCAGCCAACTCTACCCGGCCCAACCCTACAATGAGCAGTTCTTC. Protein: CASSQLYPAQPYNEQFF.

This clonotype was recorded at least ten times. The chain employs TRBV27 and TRBJ1-1; D gene unclear. V lost 2 bases and J lost 3, with 10 bases in between. The CDR3 contains 14 residues. CDR1 MNHEY and CDR2 SMNVEV come from the germline V gene (reference sequence). The CDR3 sequence: CASSLGQAHTEAFF. The DNA of the CDR3 is TGTGCCAGCAGTTTAGGGCAGGCCCACACTGAAGCTTTCTTT.

This clonotype was observed a few times. The genes are TRBV15 and TRBJ1-4; unclear D gene. The germline V and J ends were trimmed by 0 bases and 0 bases, with 11 bases remaining between them. Germline V CDR1 and CDR2: LNHNV, YYDKDF (reference sequence). This CDR3 region has 17 residues. CDR3 region: CATSRDLPSSTNEKLFF. For the CDR3, the DNA is TGTGCCACCAGCAGAGATCTGCCCTCCTCAACTAATGAAAAACTGTTTTTT.

This clonotype was detected ten times or more. The chain has TRBV11-2 and TRBJ2-5, with a tentative D call TRBD2 (6 bases). Looked up from germline, CDR1 is SGHAT and CDR2 is FQNNGV. Trimming removed 4 bases from V and 4 bases from J, with 16 bases in between. The CDR3 runs to 15 residues. The CDR3 protein is CASSSGTLGPETQYF. The CDR3 DNA reads TGTGCCAGCAGCTCCGGGACTCTGGGTCCAGAGACCCAGTACTTC.

The DNA of the CDR3 is TGTGCCATCGGGAGTAGCGGGAGTCATGACTACGAGCAGTACTTC. It translates to CAIGSSGSHDYEQYF. The chain carries TRBV10-3 and TRBJ2-7; 9 nucleotides line up with TRBD2. Germline CDR1 is ENHRY and CDR2 is SYGVKD. The length of the CDR3 is 15 residues. The ends lost 8 bases at V and 3 bases at J; junction bases unmatched: 11.

Only a few counts were recorded for this clonotype. The rearrangement joins TRBV20-1 to TRBJ2-7, with D possibly being TRBD1 (5 bases). V shed 0 bases and J shed 2 bases, with 20 bases lying between them. The germline gives CDR1 DFQATT, CDR2 SNEGSKA (reference sequence). The CDR3 totals 17 residues. The CDR3, as DNA: TGCAGTGCTAGAGACCCTAGTAGGGGTCTCAACCCCTACGAGCAGTACTTC. Translating it yields CSARDPSRGLNPYEQYF.

There are many counts of this clonotype. The chain carries TRBV2 and TRBJ2-3, with no clear D. From germline, CDR1 is SNHLY and CDR2 FYNNEI. Trimming pared 0 bases from V and 8 bases from J, leaving 9 bases between. This CDR3 comprises 13 residues. The CDR3 loop is CASSEALRATQYF. The DNA for the CDR3 is TGTGCCAGCAGTGAAGCTTTGCGTGCTACGCAGTATTTT.